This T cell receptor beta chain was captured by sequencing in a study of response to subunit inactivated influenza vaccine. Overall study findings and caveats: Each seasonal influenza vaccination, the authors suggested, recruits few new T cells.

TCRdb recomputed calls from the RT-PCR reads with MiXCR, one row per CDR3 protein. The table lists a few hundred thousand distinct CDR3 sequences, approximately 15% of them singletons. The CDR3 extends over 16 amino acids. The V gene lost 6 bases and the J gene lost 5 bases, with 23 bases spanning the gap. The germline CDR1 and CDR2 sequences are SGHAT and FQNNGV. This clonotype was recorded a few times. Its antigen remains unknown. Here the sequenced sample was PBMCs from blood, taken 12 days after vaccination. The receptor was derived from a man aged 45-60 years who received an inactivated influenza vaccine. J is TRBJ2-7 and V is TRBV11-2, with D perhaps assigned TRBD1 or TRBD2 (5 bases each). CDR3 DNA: TGTGCCAGCAGTTCTGAAAACTGGCTCGGGACCGACGAGCAGTACTTC. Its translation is CASSSENWLGTDEQYF.